Listed below are T cell receptor beta chains from one sample, sequenced in a study of T cell responses to AZD1222 COVID-19 vaccine. Profiled with immunoSEQ multiplex PCR; TCRdb holds only in-frame clones, not every one. The sample has about 77,000 clones, around 90% seen once; the top ten hold roughly 4.8%. Sequenced here: peripheral blood, sampled 28 days after the second AZD1222 dose. The receptors come from an adult who received the AZD1222 COVID-19 vaccine. The conserved cysteine and the conserved F or W are not part of the CDR3 here. Each record gives: J gene, V gene, CDR3 protein.

TRBJ2-1 TRBV6-6 ASSTSGEPYNEQF
TRBJ1-4 TRBV6-5 ASRGRINEKLF
TRBJ2-3 TRBV6-1 ASSDRLAGGVDTQY
TRBJ1-1 TRBV7-9 ASSLVLTPNTEAF
TRBJ1-3 TRBV23-1 ASSQSGKTGSNSGNTIY
TRBJ1-4 TRBV2 ASTRTGFNEKLF
TRBJ2-1 TRBV3-1/TRBV3-2 ASSQEQVGVSEQF
TRBJ1-3 TRBV15 ATSHAVAGNTIY
TRBJ1-5 TRBV19 ASSGQVNQPQH
TRBJ1-1 TRBV6-5 ASIGQGVTEAF
TRBJ2-7 TRBV19 ASSSSTGEGALYEQY
TRBJ2-7 TRBV3-1/TRBV3-2 ASSQGGIGSSYEQY
TRBJ1-1 TRBV19 ASSSPDQRDSEAF
TRBJ2-7 TRBV6-6 ASSPGQGGGRAYEQY
TRBJ2-7 TRBV2 ASSLSYEQY
TRBJ1-1 TRBV6-1 ASSEAGHTEAF
TRBJ2-7 TRBV10-1 ASSRTGGGEQY
TRBJ2-7 TRBV4-2 ASSQGGGEAYEQY
TRBJ1-6 TRBV12-5 ASGLDLLGGSPLH
TRBJ1-2 TRBV28 ASSVNYGYT
TRBJ2-3 TRBV7-9 ASSLASLTDTQY
TRBJ2-1 TRBV6-5 ASSYSMGQGVNEQF